A selection of T cell receptor beta chains follows, all from one sample in a study of early T cells in non-severe SARS-CoV-2 infection. TCRdb reprocessed the 5' RACE reads via MiXCR and lists one record per CDR3 protein. Of some 46,000 distinct CDR3 sequences listed, approximately 9.4% are singletons. The sequenced material came from whole blood. These TCRs come from an adult who was a healthcare worker with PCR-confirmed SARS-CoV-2 infection or an uninfected control (not recorded which). CDR3s leave out the opening cysteine and the closing phenylalanine or tryptophan. Fields, in order: clone size, J gene, V gene, D gene, CDR3 length, CDR3 protein. A D gene is named only where the DNA matches it firmly. Size is omitted from some rows. Given values are once, few, many or a class for expanded clones.

>many|TRBJ1-5|TRBV10-3|NA|13
AIRGGLENNQPQH
>many|TRBJ2-3|TRBV27|NA|10
ASRTRTDTQY
>many|TRBJ1-1|TRBV9|NA|9
ASSSSTEAF
>many|TRBJ1-2|TRBV10-3|NA|13
AISESGHGSNGYT
>NA|TRBJ2-1|TRBV6-5|NA|14
ASSYSNAGVYNEQF
>many|TRBJ1-6|TRBV30|NA|16
AWSVDRSPSSYNSPLH
>many|TRBJ2-7|TRBV29-1|TRBD2|13
SVVKLAGISYEQY
>few|TRBJ1-2|TRBV28|TRBD1|12
ASSRTGGLYGYT
>many|TRBJ1-4|TRBV4-1|NA|12
ASSRGPSNEKLF
>many|TRBJ2-7|TRBV29-1|NA|11
SVILQGIYEQY
>NA|TRBJ2-5|TRBV7-9|NA|14
ASSSPERENQETQY
>NA|TRBJ2-1|TRBV4-3|TRBD2|14
ASSYQEVTSGSEQF
>many|TRBJ2-6|TRBV10-3|NA|13
AIRAGVSGANVLT
>many|TRBJ2-1|TRBV6-2/TRBV6-3|NA|13
ASSYMGGSYNEQF
>NA|TRBJ1-1|TRBV18|TRBD1|14
ASSLNRGLDRTEAF
>NA|TRBJ1-1|TRBV6-2/TRBV6-3|NA|10
ASRTANTEAF
>many|TRBJ2-1|TRBV28|TRBD2|17
ASSLGTSETMDSYNEQF
>many|TRBJ2-6|TRBV7-3|NA|11
ASSLGGANVLT
>NA|TRBJ2-2|TRBV27|TRBD2|13
ASRLTSGGTGELF
>many|TRBJ2-2|TRBV5-1|NA|13
ASSLGTQNTGELF
>NA|TRBJ2-5|TRBV9|NA|11
ASSTNNRETQY
>many|TRBJ2-7|TRBV7-9|NA|12
ASSTTQGGYEQY
>few|TRBJ2-3|TRBV7-2|TRBD2|13
ASSLGAGAGDTQY
>many|TRBJ2-7|TRBV5-6|TRBD2|16
ASSLADIPLAVSYEQY